This T cell receptor beta chain was sequenced for a study of shared clonotypes between healthy human individuals. There are 15 residues in the CDR3. The V gene lost 5 bases and the J gene lost 2 bases, with 16 bases spanning the gap. CDR1 is SGHAT and CDR2 is FQNNGV in the germline V gene. Profiling relied on immunoSEQ multiplex PCR, and the TCRdb table lists in-frame clones only, not all of them. This repertoire shows 520,000 or so clones, 70% to 80% found once; its top ten account for under 15%. Unsorted samples, those not sorted, used roughly 100 million PBMCs for genomic DNA. This chain links TRBV11-2 with TRBJ2-7; D possibly corresponds to TRBD1 (7 bases). This receptor was taken from a woman in her thirties or forties in good health. Some clones in this sample may be carry-over from other donors' samples. The sequenced sample was PBMCs. CDR3 sequence (DNA): TGTGCCAGCAGCCAAGGCGGGACAGCGGCCTACGAGCAGTACTTC. It translates to CASSQGGTAAYEQYF.